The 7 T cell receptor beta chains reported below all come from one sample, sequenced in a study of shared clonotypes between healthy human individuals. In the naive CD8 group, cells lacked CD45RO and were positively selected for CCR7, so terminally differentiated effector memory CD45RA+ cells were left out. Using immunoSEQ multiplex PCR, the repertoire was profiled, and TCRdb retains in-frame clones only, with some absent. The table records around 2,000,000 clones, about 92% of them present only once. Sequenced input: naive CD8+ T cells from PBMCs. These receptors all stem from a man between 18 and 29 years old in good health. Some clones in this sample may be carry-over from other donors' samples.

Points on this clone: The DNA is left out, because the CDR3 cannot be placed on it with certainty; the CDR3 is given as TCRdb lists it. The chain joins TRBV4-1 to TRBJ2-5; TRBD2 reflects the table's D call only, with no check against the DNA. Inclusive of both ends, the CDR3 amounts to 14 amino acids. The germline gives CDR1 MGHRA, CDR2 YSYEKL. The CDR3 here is CASSLSLRRETQYF.

The DNA for the CDR3 is TGTGCCAGCAGCTGGGGGACCTTGGGCACTGAAGCTTTCTTT. It encodes CASSWGTLGTEAFF. The chain combines TRBV5-4 with TRBJ1-1; TRBD1 might be the D (5 bases). This CDR3 region has 14 residues. V was trimmed by 3 bases and J by 4 bases, leaving 13 bases between them. Germline CDR1 and CDR2: SGHNT and YYREEE (reference sequence).

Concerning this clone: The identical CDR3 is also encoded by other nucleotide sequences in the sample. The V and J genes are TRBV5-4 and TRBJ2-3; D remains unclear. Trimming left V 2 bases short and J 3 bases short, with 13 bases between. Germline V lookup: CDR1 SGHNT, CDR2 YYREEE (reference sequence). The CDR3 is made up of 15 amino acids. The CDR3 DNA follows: TGTGCCAGCAGCTTTGGATTGGCTGGGACAGATACGCAGTATTTT. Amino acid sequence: CASSFGLAGTDTQYF. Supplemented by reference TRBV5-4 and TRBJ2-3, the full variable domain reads ETGVTQSPTHLIKTRGQQVTLRCSSQSGHNTVSWYQQALGQGPQFIFQYYREEENGRGNFPPRFSGLQFPNYSSELNVNALELDDSALYLCASSFGLAGTDTQYFGPGTRLTVL.

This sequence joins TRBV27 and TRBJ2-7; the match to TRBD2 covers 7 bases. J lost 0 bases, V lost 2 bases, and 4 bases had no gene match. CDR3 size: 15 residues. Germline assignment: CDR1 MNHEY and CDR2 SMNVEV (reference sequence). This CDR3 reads CASSLIGTNSYEQYF. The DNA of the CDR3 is TGTGCCAGCAGTTTAATTGGGACTAACTCCTACGAGCAGTACTTC.

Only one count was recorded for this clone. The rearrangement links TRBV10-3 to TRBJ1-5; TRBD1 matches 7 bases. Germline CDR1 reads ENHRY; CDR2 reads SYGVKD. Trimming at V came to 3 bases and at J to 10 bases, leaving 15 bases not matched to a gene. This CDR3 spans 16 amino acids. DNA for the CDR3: TGTGCCATCAGTGACGTTTGGGGACAGTCCTTTCACCCCCAGCATTTT. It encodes CAISDVWGQSFHPQHF.

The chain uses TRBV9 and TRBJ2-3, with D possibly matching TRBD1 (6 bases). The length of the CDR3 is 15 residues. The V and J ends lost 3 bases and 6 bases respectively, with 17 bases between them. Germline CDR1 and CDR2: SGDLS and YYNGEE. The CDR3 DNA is TGTGCCAGCAGCGCCTCGGGACACTCGGGGGATACGCAGTATTTT. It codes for CASSASGHSGDTQYF.

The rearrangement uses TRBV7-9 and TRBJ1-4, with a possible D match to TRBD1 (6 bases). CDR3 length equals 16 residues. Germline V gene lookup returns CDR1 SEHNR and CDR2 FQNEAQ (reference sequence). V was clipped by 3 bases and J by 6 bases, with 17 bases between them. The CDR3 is CASSFRIQGADEKLFF. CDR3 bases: TGTGCCAGCAGCTTCCGAATACAGGGTGCGGATGAAAAACTGTTTTTT. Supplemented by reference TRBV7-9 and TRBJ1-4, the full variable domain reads DTGVSQNPRHKITKRGQNVTFRCDPISEHNRLYWYRQTLGQGPEFLTYFQNEAQLEKSRLLSDRFSAERPKGSFSTLEIQRTEQGDSAMYLCASSFRIQGADEKLFFGSGTQLSVL.